This TCR beta chain originates from a study of cytomegalovirus exposure and HLA in healthy donors. Germline V gene sequence: CDR1 SNHLY, CDR2 FYNNEI. The CDR3 is made up of 14 amino acids. V dropped 6 bases and J dropped 5; count of bases not matched to a gene: 8. The PCR employed 60 Vbeta primers together with 13 Jbeta primers. The table came from immunoSEQ multiplex PCR; TCRdb's copy has only in-frame clones and leaves some out. The sample has some 190,000 clones; around 86% are singletons. The chain couples TRBV2 to TRBJ2-7; 9 bases align to TRBD1. The TCR originated in a young woman in good health and CMV-seronegative. Sequenced input: PBMCs. The DNA of the CDR3 is TGTGCCAGCAGCGCGGGGACAGGGAGCGACGAGCAGTACTTC. Translation: CASSAGTGSDEQYF. The whole variable domain, filled in from reference TRBV2 and TRBJ2-7, reads EPEVTQTPSHQVTQMGQEVILRCVPISNHLYFYWYRQILGQKVEFLVSFYNNEISEKSEIFDDQFSVERPDGSNFTLKIRSTKLEDSAMYFCASSAGTGSDEQYFGPGTRLTVT.